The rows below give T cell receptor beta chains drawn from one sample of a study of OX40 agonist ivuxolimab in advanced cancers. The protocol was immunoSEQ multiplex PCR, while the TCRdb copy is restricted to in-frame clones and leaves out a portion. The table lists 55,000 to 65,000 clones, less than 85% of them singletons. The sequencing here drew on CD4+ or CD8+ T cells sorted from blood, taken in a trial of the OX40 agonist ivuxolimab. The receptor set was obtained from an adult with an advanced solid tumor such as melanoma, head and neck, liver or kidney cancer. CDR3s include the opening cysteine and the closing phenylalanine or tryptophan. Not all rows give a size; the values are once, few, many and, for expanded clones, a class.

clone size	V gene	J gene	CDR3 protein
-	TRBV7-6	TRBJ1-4	CASSPRTGMTNEKLFF
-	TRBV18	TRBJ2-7	CASSQGMEQYF
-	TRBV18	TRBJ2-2	CASSPHREGMTGELFF
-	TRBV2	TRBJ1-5	CASRQDMGQNQPQHF
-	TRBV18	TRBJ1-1	CASSPGQANTEAFF
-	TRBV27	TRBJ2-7	CASSLYANYEQYF
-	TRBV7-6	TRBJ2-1	CASSFAGGRNEQFF
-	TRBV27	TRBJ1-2	CASSKTGNYGYTF
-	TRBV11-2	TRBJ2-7	CASSLELEQYF
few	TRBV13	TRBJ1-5	CASSSNRGNQPQHF
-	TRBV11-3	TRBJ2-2	CASSVVAAGELFF
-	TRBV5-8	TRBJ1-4	CATHRAGTFDSPF
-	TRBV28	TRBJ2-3	CASSNAGRGDTQYF
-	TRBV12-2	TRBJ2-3	CASRLARHASGGPCTYTQYF
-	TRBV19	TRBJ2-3	CASTLRRGGADTQYF
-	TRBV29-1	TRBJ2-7	CSARISYEQYF
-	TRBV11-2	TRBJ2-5	CASSQRKGRGRETQYF
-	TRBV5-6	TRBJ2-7	CASSLGQSYEQYF
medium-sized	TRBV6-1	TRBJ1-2	CASSADRGITNYGYTF
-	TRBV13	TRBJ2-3	CASSARTSGRGRTDTQYF
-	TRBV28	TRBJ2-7	CASSLMQGKYEQYF